This T cell receptor beta chain comes out of a study of vaccination and CD4 T cells after COVID-19. Study details: Convalescent patients gave post-COVID blood a median approximately 94 days post-diagnosis, range 35 to 161.

With respect to this clonotype: Its antigen is unidentified.

Sequencing of DNA taken from cultured CD4+ T cells relied on the Oncomine TCR Beta short-read assay. One entry per CDR3 protein results from TCRdb running MiXCR on the PCR reads. The sample lists around 10,000 distinct CDR3 sequences, roughly 65% seen once, with about 10% in the top ten. There are 15 residues in the CDR3. Germline V gene sequence: CDR1 MNHNS, CDR2 SASEGT. The trim removed 6 bases at V and 1 base at J, leaving 5 bases unmatched. Treatment noted: roughly ten-day PBMC culture with coronavirus spike peptide pools or control peptides (ViraFEST assay). ViraFEST relied on peptide pools to expand antigen-specific T cells; the TCRs were sequenced afterward. March to December 2020 was the span of positive PCR dates, which predated US Alpha, Beta and Delta variants. Peptide pools at about 9 ug/ml stimulated two million PBMCs per well with about 9.5 IU/ml IL-2.

The sequencing here drew on CD4+ T cells from blood, cultured in vitro, taken before SARS-CoV-2 vaccination. The sequence derives from a human donor who had recovered from COVID-19. This sequence joins TRBV6-1 and TRBJ1-5; 8 bases match TRBD1. Written as DNA, the CDR3 is TGTGCCAGCAGGGGACAGGTTTTGAGCAATCAGCCCCAGCATTTT. The encoded protein is CASRGQVLSNQPQHF.